This T cell receptor beta chain was identified in a study of identical twins. In this sample, this clonotype turned up many times. Its antigen is currently unknown. Findings of the study overall: Among beta out-of-frame sequences, excess sharing between twins appeared weaker.

TCRdb reprocessed the 5' RACE reads with MiXCR, giving one entry per CDR3 protein. Here the sample spans approximately 670,000 distinct CDR3 sequences, approximately 6.1% being singletons. The CDR3 is made up of 15 amino acids. V was shortened by 2 bases and J by 2 bases, with 13 bases between the two germline ends. This sequence joins TRBV12-3 or TRBV12-4 and TRBJ2-7; a possible D gene is TRBD2 (6 bases). This TCR came from a man between 18 and 29 years old in good health. Sequenced input: naive T cells sorted from blood. Here the CDR3 reads CASSLIRGLPYEQYF. CDR3 nucleotides: TGTGCCAGCAGTTTAATACGGGGACTCCCCTACGAGCAGTACTTC.